The rows below give T cell receptor beta chains drawn from one sample of a study of cytomegalovirus exposure and HLA in healthy donors. TCRdb's table, derived via immunoSEQ multiplex PCR, lists solely in-frame clones and lacks some. In the table there are 150,000 to 200,000 clones, roughly two thirds of which are singletons. What was sequenced was PBMCs. The receptors come from a woman in her 30s in good health and CMV-seronegative. Both conserved end residues are part of each CDR3. D genes are given only for firm matches. Clone size is stated in some rows and not others, as once, few, many or a class when expanded.

>few|TRBD1|TRBJ2-2|TRBV9
TGTGCCAGCAGCTTGGGACAGGAGTACACCGGGGAGCTGTTTTTT
CASSLGQEYTGELFF
>NA|TRBD2|TRBJ2-3|TRBV15
TGTGCCACCAGCAGAGCAGCGGGGGGCACAGATACGCAGTATTTT
CATSRAAGGTDTQYF
>NA|TRBD1|TRBJ2-7|TRBV28
TGTGCCAGCAGGAGGCAGGGGGCGGGCTACGAGCAGTACTTC
CASRRQGAGYEQYF
>NA|TRBD1|TRBJ1-4|TRBV4-3
TGCGCCAGCAGCCAAGGTGGCAGGGGGCATGAAAAACTGTTTTTT
CASSQGGRGHEKLFF
>NA|TRBD1|TRBJ1-5|TRBV7-7
TGTGCCAGCGGGGACAGGGGGATTACCAATCAGCCCCAGCATTTT
CASGDRGITNQPQHF
>NA|TRBD2|TRBJ2-1|TRBV7-9
TGTGCCAGCAGCCAGCTAGCGGGGCCCCTAAAGCAGTTCTTC
CASSQLAGPLKQFF
>NA|TRBD2|TRBJ2-5|TRBV7-2
TGTGCCAGCAGCTCCCTACTAGCGGTCCAAGAGACCCAGTACTTC
CASSSLLAVQETQYF
>few|NA|TRBJ1-1|TRBV28
TGTGCCAGCAGTTTGCGTACTGAAGCTTTCTTT
CASSLRTEAFF
>NA|NA|TRBJ2-3|TRBV27
TGTGCCAGCAGTTTTGGGGGGAGCTGGGCAGATACGCAGTATTTT
CASSFGGSWADTQYF
>NA|NA|TRBJ2-5|TRBV5-4
TGTGCCAGCAGCTTGGCAACACGAGCGGAGACCCAGTACTTC
CASSLATRAETQYF
>NA|NA|TRBJ1-1|TRBV7-9
TGTGCCAGCAGCTTGGGACAACTGAACACTGAAGCTTTCTTT
CASSLGQLNTEAFF
>once|TRBD1|TRBJ2-7|TRBV6-6
TGTGCCAGCAGCCCCAGGACAGGGGGCTACGAGCAGTACTTC
CASSPRTGGYEQYF
>NA|NA|TRBJ2-2|TRBV2
TGTGCCAGCACTATTTGGTCGGGGGAGCTGTTTTTT
CASTIWSGELFF
>NA|NA|TRBJ2-7|TRBV7-3
TGTGCCAGCAGCTTAAACGTCGGGGTCAACTACGAGCAGTACTTC
CASSLNVGVNYEQYF
>NA|NA|TRBJ2-7|TRBV10-3
TGTGCCATCAGTGTTTCAGCCGGAGGAACCTACGAGCAGTACTTC
CAISVSAGGTYEQYF
>NA|TRBD1|TRBJ2-1|TRBV7-2
TGTGCCAGCAACGGACAGGGCTTTGGTGAGCAGTTCTTC
CASNGQGFGEQFF
>NA|TRBD2|TRBJ2-1|TRBV6-6
TGTGCCAGCAGCCCGGGACTAGCCCCCTACAATGAGCAGTTCTTC
CASSPGLAPYNEQFF
>NA|TRBD1|TRBJ1-5|TRBV19
TGTGCCAGTAGCGGGACAGGGGGGAATCAGCCCCAGCATTTT
CASSGTGGNQPQHF
>NA|TRBD2|TRBJ2-1|TRBV9
TGTGCCAGCAGCGTAGCTCACGTCCTAGCGGGAGACAGTGAGCAGTTCTTC
CASSVAHVLAGDSEQFF
>NA|NA|TRBJ2-1|TRBV7-3
TGTGCCAGCAGCCCCCGGGGGAGCGCCAGGTCCTACAATGAGCAGTTCTTC
CASSPRGSARSYNEQFF
>NA|TRBD1|TRBJ2-1|TRBV5-1
TGCGCCAGCAGCAACCGGCGACAGGGGGGTAATGAGCAGTTCTTC
CASSNRRQGGNEQFF
>NA|NA|TRBJ1-5|TRBV6-6
TGTGCCAGGGGGCTGGATCAGCCCCAGCATTTT
CARGLDQPQHF
>NA|TRBD2|TRBJ2-3|TRBV6-4
TGTGCCAGCAGTAGACTAGCGGGAGCCGATACGCAGTATTTT
CASSRLAGADTQYF
>few|TRBD1|TRBJ2-5|TRBV4-1
TGCGCCAGCAGCCAAGGACCGGGACAGGGGGCCGAGACCCAGTACTTC
CASSQGPGQGAETQYF
>NA|NA|TRBJ1-1|TRBV7-9
TGTGCACTAAAGGCCCTCCGACCTGAAGCTTTCTTT
CALKALRPEAFF
>few|NA|TRBJ1-4|TRBV28
TGTGCCACCCTCAGGGATTTTGCTAATGAAAAACTGTTTTTT
CATLRDFANEKLFF
>once|TRBD1|TRBJ1-1|TRBV28
TGTGCCAGCAGTTTACTAATTGGACAGGGAGGTGAAGCTTTCTTT
CASSLLIGQGGEAFF